The T cell receptor beta chain described here comes from a study of shared clonotypes between healthy human individuals. The repertoire was sequenced with immunoSEQ multiplex PCR; TCRdb's copy has only in-frame clones and lacks some. The sample carries roughly 2,000,000 clones, about 95% recorded once. Terminally differentiated effector memory CD45RA+ cells were excluded by CCR7 positive selection of CD45RO-negative cells. Input material: naive CD8+ T cells sorted from blood. The receptor was isolated from a man aged 18 to 29 in good health.

This CDR3 is CASSLEAGGLIHEQYF. The DNA of the CDR3 is TGTGCCAGCAGCTTGGAAGCGGGAGGGCTTATACACGAGCAGTACTTC. V gene TRBV5-4 combines with J gene TRBJ2-7; 10 bases map to TRBD2. The CDR3 length is 16 residues. The germline V gene has CDR1 SGHNT and CDR2 YYREEE (reference sequence). Trimming at V came to 0 bases and at J to 5 bases, leaving 8 bases not matched to a gene.